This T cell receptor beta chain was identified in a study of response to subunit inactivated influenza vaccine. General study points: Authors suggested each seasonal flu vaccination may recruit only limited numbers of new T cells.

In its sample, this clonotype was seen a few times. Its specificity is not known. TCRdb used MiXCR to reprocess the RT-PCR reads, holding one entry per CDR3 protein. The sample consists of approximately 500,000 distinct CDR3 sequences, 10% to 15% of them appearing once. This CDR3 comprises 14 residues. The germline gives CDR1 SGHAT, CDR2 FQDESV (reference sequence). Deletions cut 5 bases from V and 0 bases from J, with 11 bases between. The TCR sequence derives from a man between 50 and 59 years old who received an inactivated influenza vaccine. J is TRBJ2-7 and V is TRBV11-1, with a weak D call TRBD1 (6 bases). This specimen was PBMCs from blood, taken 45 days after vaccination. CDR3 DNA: TGTGCCAGCAGCGTCCGGACAGCCTCCTACGAGCAGTACTTC. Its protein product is CASSVRTASYEQYF.